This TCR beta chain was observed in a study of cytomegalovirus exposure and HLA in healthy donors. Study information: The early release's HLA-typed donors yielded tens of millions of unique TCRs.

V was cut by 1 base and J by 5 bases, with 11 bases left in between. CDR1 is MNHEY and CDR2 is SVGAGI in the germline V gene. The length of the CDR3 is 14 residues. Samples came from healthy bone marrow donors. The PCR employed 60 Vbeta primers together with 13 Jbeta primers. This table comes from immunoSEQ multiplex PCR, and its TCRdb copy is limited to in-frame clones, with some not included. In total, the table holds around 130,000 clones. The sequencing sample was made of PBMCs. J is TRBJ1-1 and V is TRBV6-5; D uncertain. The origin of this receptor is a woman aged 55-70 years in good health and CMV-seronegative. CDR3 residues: CASSYLDQRTEAFF. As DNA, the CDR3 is TGTGCCAGCAGTTACTTGGACCAGCGGACTGAAGCTTTCTTT.